This T cell receptor beta chain was observed in a study of blood T cell repertoires in COVID-19. As processed by the authors: Reference gene primer amplification yielded estimated nucleated cell counts. Sequenced by immunoSEQ multiplex PCR; TCRdb stores in-frame clones only, minus some. D and trimming were read from the DNA, whereas the V and J calls and clone size are those reported in that table. This sample carries fewer than 60,000 clones, roughly nine tenths of them seen once, and the ten largest clones take around 3.6%. Germline V gene data show CDR1 as SGDLS and CDR2 as YYNGEE. The CDR3 has 14 residues. V trimming: 2 bases; J trimming: 2 bases; junction bases outside the gene matches: 4. This clone was observed a few times.

The chain combines TRBV9 with TRBJ2-7; 7 bases are a match to TRBD1. This clonotype was sampled from a human donor in a cohort sampled during active COVID-19. Sequencing was done on a sample of peripheral blood. The CDR3 coding sequence is TGTGCCAGCAGCGTCACAGGGGACCCCTACGAGCAGTACTTC. Its translation is CASSVTGDPYEQYF.